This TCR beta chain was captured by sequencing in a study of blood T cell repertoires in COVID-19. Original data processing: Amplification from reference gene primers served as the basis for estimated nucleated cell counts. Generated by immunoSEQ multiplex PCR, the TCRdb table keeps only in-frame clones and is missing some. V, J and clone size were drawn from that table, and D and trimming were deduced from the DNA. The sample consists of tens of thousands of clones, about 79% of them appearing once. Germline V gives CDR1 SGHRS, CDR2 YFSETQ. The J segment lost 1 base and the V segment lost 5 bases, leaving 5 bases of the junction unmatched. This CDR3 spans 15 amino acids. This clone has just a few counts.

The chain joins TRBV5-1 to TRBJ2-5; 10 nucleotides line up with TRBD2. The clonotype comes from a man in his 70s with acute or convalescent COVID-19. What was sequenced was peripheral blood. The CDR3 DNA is TGCGCCAGCAGAGGACTAGCGGATTTCCAAGAGACCCAGTACTTC. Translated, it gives CASRGLADFQETQYF.